This T cell receptor beta chain was sequenced for a study of T cell responses to AZD1222 COVID-19 vaccine. Study-level points and caveats: White British people made up most donors, females outnumbered males, and clonal diversity was possibly underestimated. An increase in Spike-specific TCR breadth and depth was observed after two AZD1222 doses.

Note on this clone: No antigen is known for it.

Produced via immunoSEQ multiplex PCR; TCRdb's table is partial and in-frame only. The sample records about 48,000 clones, just over 85% being singletons. Losses at the gene ends were 3 bases for V and 3 bases for J; bases not matched to a gene: 8. The germline gives CDR1 SGHDT, CDR2 YYEEEE. The CDR3 consists of 15 residues. The chain joins TRBV5-6 to TRBJ1-1; TRBD1 matches at 7 bases. Sequencing was performed on peripheral blood, taken 28 days after the second AZD1222 dose. The receptor comes from an adult who received the AZD1222 COVID-19 vaccine. The DNA of the CDR3 is TGTGCCAGCAGCTCTCCCCGACAGGGCCACACTGAAGCTTTCTTT. Residues: CASSSPRQGHTEAFF.